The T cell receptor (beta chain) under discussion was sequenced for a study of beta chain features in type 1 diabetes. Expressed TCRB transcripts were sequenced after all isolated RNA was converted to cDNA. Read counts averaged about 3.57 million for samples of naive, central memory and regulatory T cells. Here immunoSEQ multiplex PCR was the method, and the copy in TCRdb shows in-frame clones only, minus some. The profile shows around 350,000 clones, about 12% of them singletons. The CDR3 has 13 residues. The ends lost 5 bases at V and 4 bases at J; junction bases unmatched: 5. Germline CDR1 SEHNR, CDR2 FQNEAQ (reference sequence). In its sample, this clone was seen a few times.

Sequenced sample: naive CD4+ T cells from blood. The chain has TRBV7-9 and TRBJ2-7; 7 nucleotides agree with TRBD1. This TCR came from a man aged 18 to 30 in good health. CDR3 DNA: TGTGCCAGCAGCCCTCGACAGGGTTACGAGCAGTACTTC. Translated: CASSPRQGYEQYF.